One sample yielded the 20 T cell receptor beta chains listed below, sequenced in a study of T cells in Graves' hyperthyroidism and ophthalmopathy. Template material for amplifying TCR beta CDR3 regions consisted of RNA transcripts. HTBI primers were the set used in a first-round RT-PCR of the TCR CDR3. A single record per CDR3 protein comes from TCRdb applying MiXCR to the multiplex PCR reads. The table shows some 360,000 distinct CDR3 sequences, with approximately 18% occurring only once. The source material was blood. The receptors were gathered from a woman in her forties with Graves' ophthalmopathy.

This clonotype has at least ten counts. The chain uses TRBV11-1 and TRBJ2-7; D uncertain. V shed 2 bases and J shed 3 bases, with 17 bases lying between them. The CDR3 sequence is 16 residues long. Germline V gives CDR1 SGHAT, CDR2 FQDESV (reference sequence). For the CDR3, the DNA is TGTGCCAGCAGCTTATCCGGGTCCGTGGAATTCTACGAGCAGTACTTC. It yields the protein CASSLSGSVEFYEQYF.

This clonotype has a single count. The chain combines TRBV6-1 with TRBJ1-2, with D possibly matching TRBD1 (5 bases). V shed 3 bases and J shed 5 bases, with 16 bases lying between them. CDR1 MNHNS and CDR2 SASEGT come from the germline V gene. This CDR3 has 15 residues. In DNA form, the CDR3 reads TGTGCCAGCAGTGACCCACGGGGCGGCCGGTATGGCTACACCTTC. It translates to CASSDPRGGRYGYTF.

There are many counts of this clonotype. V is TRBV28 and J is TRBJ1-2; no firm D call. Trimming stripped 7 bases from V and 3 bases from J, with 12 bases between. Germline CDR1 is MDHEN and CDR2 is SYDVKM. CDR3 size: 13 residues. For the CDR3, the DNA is TGTGCCAGCATTCCCGGACGGGACTATGGCTACACCTTC. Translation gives CASIPGRDYGYTF.

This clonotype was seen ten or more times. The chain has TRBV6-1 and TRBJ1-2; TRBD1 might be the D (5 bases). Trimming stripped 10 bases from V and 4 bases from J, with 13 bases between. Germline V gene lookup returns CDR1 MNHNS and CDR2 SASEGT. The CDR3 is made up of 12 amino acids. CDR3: CANHDSSYGYTF. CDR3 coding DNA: TGTGCCAACCATGACAGCTCCTATGGCTACACCTTC.

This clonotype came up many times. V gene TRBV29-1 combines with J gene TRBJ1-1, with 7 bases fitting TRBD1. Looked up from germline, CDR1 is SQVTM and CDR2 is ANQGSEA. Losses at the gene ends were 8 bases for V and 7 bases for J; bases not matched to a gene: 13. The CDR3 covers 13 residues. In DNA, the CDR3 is TGCAGCACCATGGAGGGGGCTAGGGGTGAAGCTTTCTTT. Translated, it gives CSTMEGARGEAFF.

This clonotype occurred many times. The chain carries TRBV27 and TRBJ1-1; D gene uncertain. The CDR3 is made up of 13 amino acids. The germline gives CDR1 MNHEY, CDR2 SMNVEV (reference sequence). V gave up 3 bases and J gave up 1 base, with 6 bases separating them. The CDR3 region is CASSFGSNTEAFF. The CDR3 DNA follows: TGTGCCAGCAGTTTCGGATCGAACACTGAAGCTTTCTTT.

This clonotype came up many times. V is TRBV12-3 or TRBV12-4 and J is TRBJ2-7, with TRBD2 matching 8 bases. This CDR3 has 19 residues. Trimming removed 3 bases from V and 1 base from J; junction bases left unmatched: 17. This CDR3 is CASSLGGRWASGRSYEQYF. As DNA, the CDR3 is TGTGCCAGCAGTTTGGGGGGGAGGTGGGCTAGCGGGCGATCCTACGAGCAGTACTTC.

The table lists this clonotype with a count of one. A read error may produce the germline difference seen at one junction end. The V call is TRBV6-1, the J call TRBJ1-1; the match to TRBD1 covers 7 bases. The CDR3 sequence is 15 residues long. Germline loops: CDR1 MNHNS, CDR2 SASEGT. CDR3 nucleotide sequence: TGTGCCAGCAGTGAACAGGGACAGATGAACACTGAAGCTTCCTTT. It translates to CASSEQGQMNTEASF.

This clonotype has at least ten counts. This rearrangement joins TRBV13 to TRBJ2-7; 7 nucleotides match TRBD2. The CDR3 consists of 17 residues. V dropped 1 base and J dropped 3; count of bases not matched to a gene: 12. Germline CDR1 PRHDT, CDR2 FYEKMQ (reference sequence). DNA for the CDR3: TGTGCCAGCAGCTTAGTGCTAGGGGCTAGCGGAGACTACGAGCAGTACTTC. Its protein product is CASSLVLGASGDYEQYF.

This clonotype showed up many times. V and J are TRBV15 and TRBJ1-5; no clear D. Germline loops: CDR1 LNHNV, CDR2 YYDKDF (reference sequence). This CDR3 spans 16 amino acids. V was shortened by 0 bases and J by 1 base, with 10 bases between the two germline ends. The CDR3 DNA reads TGTGCCACCAGCAGAGATGCGGCACCGAGCAATCAGCCCCAGCATTTT. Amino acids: CATSRDAAPSNQPQHF.

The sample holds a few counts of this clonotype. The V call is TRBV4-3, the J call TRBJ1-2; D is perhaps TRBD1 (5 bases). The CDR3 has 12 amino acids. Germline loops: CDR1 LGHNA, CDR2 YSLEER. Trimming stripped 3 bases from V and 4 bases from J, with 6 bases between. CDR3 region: CASSHGTYGYTF. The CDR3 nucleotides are TGCGCCAGCAGCCATGGGACCTATGGCTACACCTTC.

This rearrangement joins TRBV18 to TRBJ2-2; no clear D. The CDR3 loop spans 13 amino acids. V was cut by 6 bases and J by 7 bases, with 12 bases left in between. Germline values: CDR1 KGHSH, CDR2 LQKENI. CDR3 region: CASSLDRSGELFF. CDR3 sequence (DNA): TGTGCCAGCTCCCTAGATCGGAGCGGGGAGCTGTTTTTT.

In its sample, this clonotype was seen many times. CDR3 sequence: CASSLGGGTPSSGNTIYF. CDR3 bases: TGTGCCAGCAGCTTGGGGGGTGGGACGCCGAGCTCTGGAAACACCATATATTTT. This chain connects TRBV11-2 to TRBJ1-3, with TRBD1 as a possible D gene (5 bases). The germline V gene has CDR1 SGHAT and CDR2 FQNNGV. V dropped 3 bases and J dropped 0 bases, with 18 bases sitting between them. The CDR3 is made up of 18 amino acids.

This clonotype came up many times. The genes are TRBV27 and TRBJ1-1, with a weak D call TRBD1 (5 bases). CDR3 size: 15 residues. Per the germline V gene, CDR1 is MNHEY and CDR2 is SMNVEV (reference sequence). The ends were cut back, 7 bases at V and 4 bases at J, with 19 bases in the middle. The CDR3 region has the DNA TGTGCCAGCACCCCCGAGGGGCCTTTGGGCACTGAAGCTTTCTTT. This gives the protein CASTPEGPLGTEAFF.

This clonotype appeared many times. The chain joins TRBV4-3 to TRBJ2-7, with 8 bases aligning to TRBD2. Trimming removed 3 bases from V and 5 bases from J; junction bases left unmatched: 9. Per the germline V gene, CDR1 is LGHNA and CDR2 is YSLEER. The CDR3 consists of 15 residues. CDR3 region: CASSQGSGNENEQYF. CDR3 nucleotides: TGCGCCAGCAGCCAGGGTAGCGGGAATGAGAACGAGCAGTACTTC.

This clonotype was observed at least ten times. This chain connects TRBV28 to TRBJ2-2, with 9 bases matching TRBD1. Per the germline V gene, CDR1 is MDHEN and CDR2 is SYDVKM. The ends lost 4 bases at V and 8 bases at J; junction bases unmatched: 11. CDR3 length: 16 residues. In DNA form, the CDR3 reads TGTGCCAGCAGTTCCTCCGGGACAGGGTCGACGGGGGAGCTGTTTTTT. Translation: CASSSSGTGSTGELFF.

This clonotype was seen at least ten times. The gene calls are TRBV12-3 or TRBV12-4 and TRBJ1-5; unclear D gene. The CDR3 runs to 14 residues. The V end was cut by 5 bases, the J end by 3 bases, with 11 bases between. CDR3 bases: TGTGCCAGCAGTGGCCGAAGGGCCAATCAGCCCCAGCATTTT. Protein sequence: CASSGRRANQPQHF.

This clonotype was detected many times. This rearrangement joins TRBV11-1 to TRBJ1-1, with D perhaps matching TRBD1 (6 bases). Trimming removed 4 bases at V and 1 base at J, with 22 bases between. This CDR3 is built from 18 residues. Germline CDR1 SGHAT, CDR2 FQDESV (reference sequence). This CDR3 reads CASSSDFLGQPQNTEAFF. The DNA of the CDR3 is TGTGCCAGCAGCTCCGATTTTTTAGGACAGCCTCAGAACACTGAAGCTTTCTTT.

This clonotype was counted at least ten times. CDR3 nucleotide sequence: TGTGCCAGCAGTTTTTCCCTAGCGGGAGGCCCTAGCACAGATACGCAGTATTTT. Its protein product is CASSFSLAGGPSTDTQYF. The chain recombines TRBV12-3 or TRBV12-4 with TRBJ2-3, with TRBD2 matching 11 bases. CDR3 size: 18 residues. With 3 bases clipped from V and 0 bases from J, the junction kept 8 bases outside the gene matches.

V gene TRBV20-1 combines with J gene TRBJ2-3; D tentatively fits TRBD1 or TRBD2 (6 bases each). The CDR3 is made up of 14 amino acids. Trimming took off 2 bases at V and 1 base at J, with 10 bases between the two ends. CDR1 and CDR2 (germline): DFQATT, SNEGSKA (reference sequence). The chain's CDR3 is CSARKGEGTDTQYF. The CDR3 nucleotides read TGCAGTGCTAGAAAGGGGGAGGGCACAGATACGCAGTATTTT.